This T cell receptor beta chain was sequenced for a study of T cells after posttransplantation cyclophosphamide (dated by TCRdb to 2016 to 2017). For the wider study: Using TRB sequencing, the study followed how the T cell repertoire reconstituted after myeloablative bone marrow transplantation in which posttransplantation cyclophosphamide served as GVHD prophylaxis. Blood from all 35 or so PTCy patients with 1-year posttransplant specimens was subjected to TRB sequencing. Public TRB sequences were checked against a database of over 3,600 sequences associated with responses to pathogens, tumor antigens, self-antigens and alloantigens. In 3 patients, up to roughly 3 additional blood samples taken between 2 and 5.2 years after transplant also underwent TRB sequencing, as did pretransplant blood from a handful of patients. Antigen receptor sequencing covered samples from 35 PTCy-treated patients and 15 to 20 of their related bone marrow donors. Because TRA and TRB clonality were tightly correlated in 9 samples, subsequent TCR analyses were focused on TRB only.

TRB sequencing used genomic DNA with the immunoSEQ assay at survey resolution or the hsTCRB kit. For the original study's pipeline: The immunoSEQ software was used for initial read processing, and the LymphoSeq R package was used for repertoire analyses. Clonality was computed as 1 minus normalized Shannon entropy, and a Gini coefficient was also calculated for each TRB dataset. Phenotypes of unsorted samples were inferred by mapping TRB sequences from sorted subsets of the recipient or donor onto the same recipient's unsorted samples. TCRdb carries this immuneACCESS record with in-frame sequences only. Its versions omit some clonotypes, under half of them owing to an unresolved V gene in the studies checked, with the rest unexplained. The DNA was the basis for D and trimming; V, J and clone size are from that table. The sample data list 35,000 to 40,000 clones, and around 80% of these were observed just once. Approximately 8.7% of the sample is taken by the ten largest.

Overall study results and their limits: Donor-recipient similarity was low at 1-2 months but rose over the first year, and later blood repertoires were often dominated by donor CD8+ memory clones. The TRB repertoires of T cells infiltrating skin or the GI tract showed only limited overlap with the TRB repertoires found in blood. Across roughly 45 patients, recipient CMV seropositivity and CMV reactivation were highly associated with TRB clonality; PTCy diversity was similar to CNI/methotrexate controls.

This specimen's treatment or condition label, per the study, means: high-dose cyclophosphamide on days +3 and +4 as single-agent GVHD prophylaxis. PTCy patients received busulfan and fludarabine conditioning, a related or unrelated marrow graft, and cyclophosphamide on days +3 and +4. The PTCy-treated patients were drawn from a prospective, multi-institutional clinical trial. Peripheral blood and bone marrow mononuclear cells were isolated by Ficoll-Hypaque density centrifugation and were cryopreserved. CD4+ and CD8+ T cells, including naive and memory subsets, were sorted by FACS using a FACSAria II. In this sample, this clone turned up once. This clone's antigen is unknown. Within one base of it there is no much larger clone, and no base qualities were kept. The junction shows trimming of 5 bases on V and 7 bases on J, plus 20 bases between the germline ends. The CDR3 starts with the cysteine, ends with the phenylalanine, and has 16 residues. Only the CDR3 DNA stays, 48 bases, in frame from base 1. Per the germline V gene (reference sequence), LNHDA is the CDR1 and SQIVND is the CDR2.

Recombination linked TRBV19 to TRBJ2-2; TRBD2 is perhaps the D gene, given 5 matching bases. The TCR originated in a female patient aged 35-55 years who received an allogeneic stem cell transplant from a related donor, was CMV-positive, and had no GVHD. Following a transplant, a fraction of the T cells may be traceable to the graft donor. Here the sequenced sample was CD4+ T cells sorted from blood, taken 1,800 to 2,000 days after a stem cell transplant with posttransplant cyclophosphamide. The CDR3 has the sequence CASSWCSGDVCGELFF. The DNA is TGTGCCAGTAGTTGGTGCTCCGGGGATGTCTGCGGGGAGCTGTTTTTT.